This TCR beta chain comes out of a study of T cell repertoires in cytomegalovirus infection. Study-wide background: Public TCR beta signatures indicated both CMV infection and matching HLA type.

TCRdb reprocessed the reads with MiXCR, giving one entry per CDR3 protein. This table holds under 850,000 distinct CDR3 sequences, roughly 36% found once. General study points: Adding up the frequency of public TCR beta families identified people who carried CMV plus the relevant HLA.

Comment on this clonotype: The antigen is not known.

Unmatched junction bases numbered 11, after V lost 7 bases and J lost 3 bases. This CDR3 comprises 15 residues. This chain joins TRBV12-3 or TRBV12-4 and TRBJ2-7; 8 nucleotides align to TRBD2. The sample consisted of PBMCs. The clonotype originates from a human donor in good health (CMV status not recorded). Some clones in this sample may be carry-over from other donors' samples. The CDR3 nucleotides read TGTGCCAGCAACGGGGGGGGTCACGGAAACTACGAGCAGTACTTC. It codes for CASNGGGHGNYEQYF.